This entry is about one T cell receptor beta chain. The target antigen is unknown. The source of the sample is a study of T cell repertoires in cytomegalovirus infection. Trimming stripped 5 bases from V and 8 bases from J, with 16 bases between. Germline lookup yields CDR1 LGHDT and CDR2 YNNKEL (reference sequence). This CDR3 is 14 amino acids long. TCRdb redid the calling of the reads with MiXCR, one entry per CDR3 protein. Among about 340,000 distinct CDR3 sequences listed, approximately 32% were seen once. The rearrangement links TRBV3-1 to TRBJ2-1, with D possibly being TRBD2 (6 bases). The specimen comprised cultured PBMCs, sampled from culture after CMV antigen stimulation. The sequence was collected from a human donor in good health (CMV status not recorded). Some clones in this sample may be carry-over from other donors' samples. CDR3 DNA sequence: TGTGCCAGCAGCTCCCATAGCGGAGGGGATGAGCAGTTCTTC. Translated: CASSSHSGGDEQFF.